A selection of T cell receptor beta chains follows, all from one sample in a study of blood T cell repertoires in COVID-19. The table came from immunoSEQ multiplex PCR; TCRdb's copy has only in-frame clones and leaves some out. Of 190,000 or so clones listed, 70% to 90% were seen once; the top ten hold about 2.5%. Sequences were obtained from peripheral blood. These receptors came from a man in his forties with active or convalescent COVID-19. Each CDR3 is given with its conserved first and last residue. A D gene is named only where the DNA matches it firmly. Size is stated for part of the rows, as once, few or many counts, or as a class when the clone is expanded.

.	TRBJ1-6	.	TRBV7-3	TGTGCCAGCAGCTTATTGGCCCATAATTCACCCCTCCACTTT	CASSLLAHNSPLHF
TRBD1	TRBJ1-4	.	TRBV7-9	TGTGCCAGCAGCTCCCGCGACAGGGCCAATGAAAAACTGTTTTTT	CASSSRDRANEKLFF
.	TRBJ2-4	.	TRBV7-9	TGTGCCAGCAGCTTAGACGGAGCCAAAAACATTCAGTACTTC	CASSLDGAKNIQYF
TRBD1	TRBJ2-5	.	TRBV19	TGTGCCAGTACCAAGACAGGGACCCAAGAGACCCAGTACTTC	CASTKTGTQETQYF
TRBD1	TRBJ2-2	.	TRBV2	TGTGCCAGCAGTGGCCGGGACAGGGTGGCCGGGGAGCTGTTTTTT	CASSGRDRVAGELFF
TRBD1	TRBJ1-3	.	TRBV9	TGTGCCAGCAGCGGCGGTACCTTGGGACAGGGAAGGCGACACACCATATATTTT	CASSGGTLGQGRRHTIYF
.	TRBJ1-1	.	TRBV5-1	TGCGCCAGCAGCACCGTTGGGCAGGGGTCCACTGAAGCTTTCTTT	CASSTVGQGSTEAFF
TRBD1	TRBJ1-1	.	TRBV2	TGTGCCAGCAGTGAACGGACAGGGGGGACTGAAGCTTTCTTT	CASSERTGGTEAFF
.	TRBJ2-7	.	TRBV9	TGTGCCAGCAGCACGGGAGACTCCTACGAGCAGTACTTC	CASSTGDSYEQYF
TRBD2	TRBJ2-5	.	TRBV7-3	TGTGCCAGCAGCCAGGGGACTAGCGGCAACCAAGAGACCCAGTACTTC	CASSQGTSGNQETQYF
.	TRBJ1-3	.	TRBV14	TGTGCCAGCAGCCTCTATTCTGGAAACACCATATATTTT	CASSLYSGNTIYF
TRBD1	TRBJ1-1	.	TRBV7-8	TGTGCCAGCCGACAGGGGGCGGGGAACACTGAAGCTTTCTTT	CASRQGAGNTEAFF
.	TRBJ2-7	once	TRBV7-8	TGTGCCAGCAGCTTACTAGTCTACTCCTACGAGCAGTACTTC	CASSLLVYSYEQYF
TRBD2	TRBJ2-3	once	TRBV19	TGTGCCAGTAGTAAAGTTAGCGGGAGTAGCACAGATACGCAGTATTTT	CASSKVSGSSTDTQYF
.	TRBJ1-2	once	TRBV6-1	TGTGCCAGCAGTGAACTTGCGTTTGGCTACACCTTC	CASSELAFGYTF
TRBD1	TRBJ1-1	.	TRBV4-1	TGCGCCAGCAGCCAAGGGGGGACAGGGAGTTTGGACACTGAAGCTTTCTTT	CASSQGGTGSLDTEAFF
.	TRBJ1-5	.	TRBV4-1	TGCGCCAGCAGAGAGGATTCCGGGTTTGGGCCCCAGCATTTT	CASREDSGFGPQHF
.	TRBJ2-3	.	TRBV2	TGTGCCAGCAGTGTTCCCGGGTTCTATACGCAGTATTTT	CASSVPGFYTQYF
.	TRBJ1-1	.	TRBV25-1	TGTGCCAGCAGGGCGGAAGGGGGTTCCGAAGCTTTCTTT	CASRAEGGSEAFF
TRBD2	TRBJ2-1	.	TRBV5-1	TGCGCCAGCAGCGCTGGCGGGGGGGCCTCGGGTGAGCAGTTCTTC	CASSAGGGASGEQFF
.	TRBJ1-3	once	TRBV7-8	TGTGCCAGCAGCCCCGACCCCGGGCGGGCAGCGTTCTCTGGAAACACCATATATTTT	CASSPDPGRAAFSGNTIYF
.	TRBJ2-7	.	TRBV4-2	TGTGCCAGCAGCCAAGCGGGCGGGAACTACGAGCAGTACTTC	CASSQAGGNYEQYF
.	TRBJ1-1	.	TRBV12-3/TRBV12-4	TGTGCCAGCAGTTTGAGGGGGTATGCTGAAGCTTTCTTT	CASSLRGYAEAFF
TRBD2	TRBJ2-3	.	TRBV5-1	TGCGCCAGCAGCTTGGGGGGACTAGCGCAGTATTTT	CASSLGGLAQYF
.	TRBJ1-4	.	TRBV19	TGTGCCAGTAGGGACAGACCAGAAAAACTGTTTTTT	CASRDRPEKLFF
.	TRBJ1-2	.	TRBV21-1	TGTGCCAGCAGCAAAGAGGCCCGGGTCCGCGGCTACACCTTC	CASSKEARVRGYTF
TRBD1	TRBJ1-5	.	TRBV2	TGTGCCAGCAGTGCGCTGGGCAGGGGGCGGGGTGAGCCCCAGCATTTT	CASSALGRGRGEPQHF
.	TRBJ1-2	.	TRBV5-6	TGTGCCAGCGTCCTGGGGGGTGCCTATGGCTACACCTTC	CASVLGGAYGYTF
TRBD2	TRBJ2-1	once	TRBV2	TGTGCCAGCAGTGCCAGCGGGGGAATGAACAATGAGCAGTTCTTC	CASSASGGMNNEQFF
TRBD2	TRBJ2-5	once	TRBV5-1	TGCGCCAGCAGCTATGGGACTAACCAAGAGACCCAGTACTTC	CASSYGTNQETQYF
.	TRBJ1-1	.	TRBV29-1	TGCAGACTTGCGGGGGGGATGAACACTGAAGCTTTCTTT	CRLAGGMNTEAFF
.	TRBJ2-3	.	TRBV7-3	TGTGCCAGCAGCTTAACTAGCGGCCCCACAGATACGCAGTATTTT	CASSLTSGPTDTQYF
.	TRBJ2-7	.	TRBV5-1	TGCGCCAGCGGACCCTATGGGGAGTCCCCCTACGAGCAGTACTTC	CASGPYGESPYEQYF
.	TRBJ2-2	.	TRBV5-1	TGCGCCAGCAGCTCGGCGGGAACCGGGGAGCTGTTTTTT	CASSSAGTGELFF
TRBD1	TRBJ1-2	once	TRBV5-1	TGCGCCAGCAGCTTGGAGGGACAGGGGTTCGATGGCTACACCTTC	CASSLEGQGFDGYTF
.	TRBJ1-2	once	TRBV4-2	TGTGCCAGCAGCCAAGGATCCGGGAACGGTGTACGTGGGGATTGCTACACCTTC	CASSQGSGNGVRGDCYTF
.	TRBJ1-6	.	TRBV25-1	TGTGCCAGCAGTGATGAGGGACATCAAGGCGCCGATTCACCCCTCCACTTT	CASSDEGHQGADSPLHF
.	TRBJ1-6	.	TRBV4-2	TGTGCCAGCAGCCAAGAGGGGGCTCCCTATAATTCACCCCTCCACTTT	CASSQEGAPYNSPLHF
TRBD1	TRBJ1-6	.	TRBV7-9	TGTGCCAGCAGTTCCGGGACAGGGGGTAATTCACCCCTCCACTTT	CASSSGTGGNSPLHF
TRBD1	TRBJ1-4	.	TRBV18	TGTGCCAGCTCACCGCCCGGGACAGGGATTATTAGTGAAAAACTGTTTTTT	CASSPPGTGIISEKLFF
TRBD1	TRBJ1-4	few	TRBV2	TGTGCCAGCAGTGAAAAGACAGGGCATGAAAAACTGTTTTTT	CASSEKTGHEKLFF
.	TRBJ2-5	.	TRBV3-1/TRBV3-2	TGTGCCAGCAGCCAATTGACAGGTCAAGAGACCCAGTACTTC	CASSQLTGQETQYF